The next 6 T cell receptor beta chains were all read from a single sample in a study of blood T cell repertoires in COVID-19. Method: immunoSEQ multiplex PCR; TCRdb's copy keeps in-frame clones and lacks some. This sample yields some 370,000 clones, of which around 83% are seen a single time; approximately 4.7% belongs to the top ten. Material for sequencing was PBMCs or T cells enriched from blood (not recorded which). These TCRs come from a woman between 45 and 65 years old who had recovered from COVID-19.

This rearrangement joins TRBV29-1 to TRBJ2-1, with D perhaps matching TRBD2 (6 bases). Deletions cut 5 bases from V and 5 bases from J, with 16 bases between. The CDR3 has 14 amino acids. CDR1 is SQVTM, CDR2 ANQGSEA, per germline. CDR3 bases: TGCAGCGTTTCGGGACTTCCGGAGCACAATGAGCAGTTCTTC. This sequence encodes CSVSGLPEHNEQFF.

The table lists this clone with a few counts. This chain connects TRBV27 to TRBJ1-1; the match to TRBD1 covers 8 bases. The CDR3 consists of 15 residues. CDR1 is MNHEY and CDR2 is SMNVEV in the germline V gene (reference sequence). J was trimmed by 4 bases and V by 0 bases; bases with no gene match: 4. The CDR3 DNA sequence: TGTGCCAGCAGTTTATCCACAGGGGGAGGCACTGAAGCTTTCTTT. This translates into CASSLSTGGGTEAFF.

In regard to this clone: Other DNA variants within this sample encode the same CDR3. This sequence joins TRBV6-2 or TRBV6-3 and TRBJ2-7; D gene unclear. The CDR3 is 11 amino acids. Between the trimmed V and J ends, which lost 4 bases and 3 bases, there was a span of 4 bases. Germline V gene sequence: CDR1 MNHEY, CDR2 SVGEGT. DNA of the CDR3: TGTGCCAGCAGTTCCTTCTACGAGCAGTACTTC. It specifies CASSSFYEQYF.

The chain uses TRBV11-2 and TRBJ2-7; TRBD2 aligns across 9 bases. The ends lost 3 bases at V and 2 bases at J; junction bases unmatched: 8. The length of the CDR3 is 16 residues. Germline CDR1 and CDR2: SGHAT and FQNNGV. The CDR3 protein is CASSFVLAGVPYEQYF. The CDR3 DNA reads TGTGCCAGCAGCTTTGTATTAGCGGGAGTCCCCTACGAGCAGTACTTC.

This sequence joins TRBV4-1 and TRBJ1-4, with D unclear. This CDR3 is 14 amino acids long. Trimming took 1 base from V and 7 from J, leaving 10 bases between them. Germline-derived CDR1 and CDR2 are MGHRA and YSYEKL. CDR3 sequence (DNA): TGCGCCAGCAGCCAAGTACTTTTACGTGAAAAACTGTTTTTT. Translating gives CASSQVLLREKLFF.

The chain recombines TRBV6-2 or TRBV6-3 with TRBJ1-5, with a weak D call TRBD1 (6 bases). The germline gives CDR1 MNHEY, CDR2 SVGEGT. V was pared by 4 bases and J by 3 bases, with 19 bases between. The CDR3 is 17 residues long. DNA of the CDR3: TGTGCCAGCAGTTGGGCGCCAGGGGCAGGCATCAATCAGCCCCAGCATTTT. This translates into CASSWAPGAGINQPQHF.